This T cell receptor (beta chain) was identified in a study of post-analysis software for immune sequencing data. Across the whole study: The courses of disease that were included comprised relapsing-remitting, secondary progressive and progressive-relapsing multiple sclerosis. Findings of the study overall: In patients, roughly five TRBV segments were more frequent than in controls, with TRBV5-6, TRBV5-1 and TRBV20-1 among them.

The CDR3 is 18 residues long. Trimming at V came to 7 bases and at J to 2 bases, leaving 13 bases not matched to a gene. Germline V gene data show CDR1 as DFQATT and CDR2 as SNEGSKA (reference sequence). Libraries were made from TCR beta cDNA, and they carried unique molecular identifiers. Some 500,000 cDNA molecules were obtained per 1 to 10 million input T cells. TCRdb re-analysed the PCR reads in MiXCR, keeping a single row per CDR3 protein. The repertoire holds hundreds of thousands of distinct CDR3 sequences, with roughly two fifths as singletons. As concerns this clonotype: The target antigen is unknown.

The receptor's source is a girl between 5 and 17 years old with multiple sclerosis. The chain is built from TRBV20-1 and TRBJ2-3; 15 bases agree with TRBD2. Sequences were obtained from blood. This CDR3 is CSGIPGLAGGHITDTQYF. In DNA, the CDR3 is TGCAGTGGGATCCCGGGACTAGCGGGGGGCCACATCACAGATACGCAGTATTTT.